This T cell receptor (beta chain) was recorded in a study of beta chain features in type 1 diabetes. Study-wide points: Moderately but significantly shorter TCRB CDR3s were found in Type 1 diabetes patients in all four CD4+ subsets. For type 1 diabetes patients, VDJ junctions showed fewer insertions and more deletions.

The germline V gene encodes CDR1 MDHEN and CDR2 SYDVKM. Trimming left V 2 bases short and J 5 bases short, with 12 bases between. The CDR3 is 14 amino acids. As regards this clone: Its cognate antigen is unknown.

Expressed TCRB transcripts were sequenced because the entire RNA isolate underwent reverse transcription. Clones were sequenced by immunoSEQ multiplex PCR, and TCRdb holds only the in-frame ones, with some missing. The repertoire holds about 230,000 clones, with 15% to 20% as singletons. The chain combines TRBV28 with TRBJ2-5, with D possibly matching TRBD2 (5 bases). The receptor comes from a man in his thirties or forties with type 1 diabetes. The sample was naive CD4+ T cells from blood. CDR3: CASSLPGNLETQYF. For the CDR3, the DNA is TGTGCCAGCAGTTTACCCGGGAATCTGGAGACCCAGTACTTC.